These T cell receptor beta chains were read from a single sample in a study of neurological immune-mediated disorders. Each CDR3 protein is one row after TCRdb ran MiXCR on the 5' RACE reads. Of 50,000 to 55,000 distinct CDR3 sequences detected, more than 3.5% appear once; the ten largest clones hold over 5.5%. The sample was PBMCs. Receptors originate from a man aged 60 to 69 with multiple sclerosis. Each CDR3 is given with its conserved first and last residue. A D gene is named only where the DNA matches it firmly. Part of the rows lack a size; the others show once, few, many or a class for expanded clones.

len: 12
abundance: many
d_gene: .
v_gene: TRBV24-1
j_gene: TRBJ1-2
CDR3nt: TGTGCCACCTCCGGGGGAGGCTATGGCTACACCTTC
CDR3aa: CATSGGGYGYTF

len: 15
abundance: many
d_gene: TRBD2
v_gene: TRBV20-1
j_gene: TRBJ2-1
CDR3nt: TGCAGTGCTAACAAGCGGGAGGGCCCCGGGGGTGAGCAGTTCTTC
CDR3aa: CSANKREGPGGEQFF

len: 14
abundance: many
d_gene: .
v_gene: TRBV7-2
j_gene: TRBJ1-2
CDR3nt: TGTGCCAGCAGCCCGCCAGCAGCTCCCTATGGCTACACCTTC
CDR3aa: CASSPPAAPYGYTF

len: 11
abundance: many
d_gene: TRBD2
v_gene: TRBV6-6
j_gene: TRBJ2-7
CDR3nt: TGTGCCAGCAAGGCGGGGGACGAGCAGTACTTC
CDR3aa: CASKAGDEQYF

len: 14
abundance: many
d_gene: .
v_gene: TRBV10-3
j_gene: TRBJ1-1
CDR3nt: TGTGCCATCACCCTGGGACCCGCCAACACTGAAGCTTTCTTT
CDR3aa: CAITLGPANTEAFF

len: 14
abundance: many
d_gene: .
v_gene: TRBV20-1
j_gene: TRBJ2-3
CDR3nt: TGCAGTGCTAGCTCCACGAGGTCCGTGGGTACGCAGTATTTT
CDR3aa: CSASSTRSVGTQYF

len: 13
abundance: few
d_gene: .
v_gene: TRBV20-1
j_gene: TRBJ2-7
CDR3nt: TGCAGTGCCCCTCCAACAGCTCTTAACGAGCAGTACTTC
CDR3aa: CSAPPTALNEQYF

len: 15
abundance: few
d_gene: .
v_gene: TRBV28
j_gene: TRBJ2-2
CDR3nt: TGTGCCAGCAGTTTATATCGACAGAACACCGGGGAGCTGTTTTTT
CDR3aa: CASSLYRQNTGELFF

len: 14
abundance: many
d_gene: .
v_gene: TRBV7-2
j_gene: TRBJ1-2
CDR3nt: TGTGCCAGCAGCTTAGACAGGGATAACTATGGCTACACCTTC
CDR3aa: CASSLDRDNYGYTF

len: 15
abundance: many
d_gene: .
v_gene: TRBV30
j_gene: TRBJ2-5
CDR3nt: TGTGCCTGGTCCTCAGGGGAGGGGTACCAAGAGACCCAGTACTTC
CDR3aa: CAWSSGEGYQETQYF

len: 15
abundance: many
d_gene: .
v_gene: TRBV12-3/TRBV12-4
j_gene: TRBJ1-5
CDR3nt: TGTGCCAGCACCTACGGGGGGACGACCGATCAGCCCCAGCATTTT
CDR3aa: CASTYGGTTDQPQHF

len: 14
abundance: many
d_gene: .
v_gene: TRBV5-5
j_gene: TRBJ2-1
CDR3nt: TGTGCCAGCAGCGACGGGACACACTACAATGAGCAGTTCTTC
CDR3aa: CASSDGTHYNEQFF

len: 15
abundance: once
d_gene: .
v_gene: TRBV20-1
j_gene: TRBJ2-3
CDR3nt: TGCAGTGCTGGAAAGGAAGCGGGTTCCACAGATACGCTGTATTTT
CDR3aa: CSAGKEAGSTDTLYF

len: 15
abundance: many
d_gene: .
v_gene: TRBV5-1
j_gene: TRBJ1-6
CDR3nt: TGCGCCAGCAGCTTGGAGAACCGGGTTGATTCACCCCTCCACTTT
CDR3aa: CASSLENRVDSPLHF

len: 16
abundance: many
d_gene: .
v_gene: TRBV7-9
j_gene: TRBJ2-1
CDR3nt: TGTGCCAGCAGCCCCCTGGGGGGCCTTTCCTACAATGAGCAGTTCTTC
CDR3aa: CASSPLGGLSYNEQFF

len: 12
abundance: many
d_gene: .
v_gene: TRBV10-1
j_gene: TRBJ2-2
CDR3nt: TGCGCCAGTTCATTGGCCACCGGGGAGCTGTTTTTT
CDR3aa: CASSLATGELFF

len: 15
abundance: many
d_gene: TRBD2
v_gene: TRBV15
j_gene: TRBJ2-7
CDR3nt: TGTGCCACCAGCAGAGCCGGGGGGACCTCCTACGAGCAGTACTTC
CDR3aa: CATSRAGGTSYEQYF

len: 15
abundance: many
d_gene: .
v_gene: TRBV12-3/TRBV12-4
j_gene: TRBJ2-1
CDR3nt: TGTGCCAGCAGTTTACAACGGACTGGCCACAATGAGCAGTTCTTC
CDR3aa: CASSLQRTGHNEQFF

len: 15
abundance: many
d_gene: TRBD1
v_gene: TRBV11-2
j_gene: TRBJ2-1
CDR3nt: TGTGCCAGCACCTTCATGACAGGGACCACCGATGAGCAGTTCTTC
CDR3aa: CASTFMTGTTDEQFF

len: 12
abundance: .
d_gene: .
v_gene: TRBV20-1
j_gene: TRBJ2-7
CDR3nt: TGCAGTGCTAGGCTGGGGGCCTACGAGCAGTACTTC
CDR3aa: CSARLGAYEQYF

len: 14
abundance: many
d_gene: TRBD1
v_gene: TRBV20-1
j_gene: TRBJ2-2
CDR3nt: TGCAGTGTCCTGGGACAGGGAGGCACCGGGGAGCTGTTTTTT
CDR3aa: CSVLGQGGTGELFF

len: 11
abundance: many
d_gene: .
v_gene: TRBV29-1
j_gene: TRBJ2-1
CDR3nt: TGCAGCTCGGACTCCTACAATGAGCAGTTCTTC
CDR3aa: CSSDSYNEQFF

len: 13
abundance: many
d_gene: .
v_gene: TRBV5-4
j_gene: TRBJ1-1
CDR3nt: TGTGCCAGCAGCTCACAGGGATTCACTGAAGCTTTCTTT
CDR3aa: CASSSQGFTEAFF